The 27 T cell receptor beta chains presented below share a single source sample, sequenced in a study of blood T cells in healthy people across ages. A second about 7 to 12 cycle PCR used barcoded and J-beta primers. TCRdb itself ran the 5' RACE reads through MiXCR, one entry per CDR3 protein. This table has about 800,000 distinct CDR3 sequences, roughly 25% appearing once. The same data also went into a second study, on T cells of mothers and their children.

The sequenced material came from blood. These receptors came from a boy younger than 18 in good health.

The chain employs TRBV7-2 and TRBJ1-2, with 10 bases fitting TRBD1. V was pared by 0 bases and J by 7 bases, with 11 bases of the junction left unmatched. Germline assignment: CDR1 SGHTA and CDR2 FQGNSA. The CDR3 spans 17 residues. CDR3 loop: CASSLAYGQGEVPGYTF. CDR3 coding DNA: TGTGCCAGCAGCTTAGCGTATGGACAGGGGGAAGTTCCTGGCTACACCTTC.

This clonotype was seen a few times. The chain joins TRBV28 to TRBJ2-1, with TRBD2 matching 7 bases. Germline CDR1 reads MDHEN; CDR2 reads SYDVKM. The V segment lost 5 bases and the J segment 5 bases; nucleotides outside the gene matches: 9. This CDR3 has 15 amino acids. The CDR3 nucleotides are TGTGCCAGCAGTCTGGCGGGAGCTCGTGACAATGAGCAGTTCTTC. Its translation: CASSLAGARDNEQFF.

Remarks on this clonotype: The CDR3 does not close with the conserved phenylalanine or tryptophan, likely indicating a read error. The chain carries TRBV5-1 and TRBJ2-1, with unresolved D. Between the trimmed V and J ends, which lost 1 base and 3 bases, there was a span of 8 bases. CDR1 and CDR2 from the germline V gene are SGHRS and YFSETQ. CDR3 length: 14 residues. CDR3 nucleotides: TGCGCCAGCAGCTTGCGGTCGGGCTACAATGAGCAGTTCCTC. Amino acid sequence: CASSLRSGYNEQFL.

As regards this clonotype: The junction and the germline gene differ at one end; a read error may be behind it. This chain joins TRBV5-1 and TRBJ2-7; D may match TRBD1 or TRBD2 (5 bases each). The germline V gene has CDR1 SGHRS and CDR2 YFSETQ. The CDR3 is 14 amino acids. The CDR3, as DNA: TGCGCCGGCAGCCCGGGGCTAGCACTCTACGAGCAGTACTTC. Protein sequence: CAGSPGLALYEQYF.

CDR3 sequence: CASNLSGGKQYF. The CDR3 DNA follows: TGTGCCAGCAACCTTTCGGGAGGGAAGCAGTACTTC. This rearrangement joins TRBV12-3 or TRBV12-4 to TRBJ2-1; 8 nucleotides line up with TRBD2. The end of the DNA is better explained by TRBJ2-7, so the J call may be wrong. This CDR3 has 12 amino acids.

This rearrangement joins TRBV4-2 to TRBJ1-1; weak D call: TRBD1 (6 bases). Trimming cost V 0 bases and J 1 base, with 9 bases left between them. This CDR3 spans 15 amino acids. From germline, CDR1 is LGHNA and CDR2 YNFKEQ. CDR3 in amino acids: CASSQEEGGNTEAFF. CDR3 DNA: TGTGCCAGCAGCCAAGAGGAAGGGGGGAACACTGAAGCTTTCTTT.

The gene calls are TRBV21-1 and TRBJ1-5; the D call of TRBD1 is as the table states it, not checked on the DNA. TRBV21-1 is a recognized pseudogene. This CDR3 is 16 amino acids long. The CDR3 region is CASSVPPRGSNQPQHF. CDR3 nucleotides: TGTGCCAGCAGCGTTCCCCCACGGGGGAGCAATCAGCCCCAGCATTTT.

A remark on this clonotype: The junction does not match germline at one end; this may be a read error. V and J are TRBV25-1 and TRBJ2-7, with a weak D call TRBD1 (5 bases). Germline values: CDR1 MGHDK, CDR2 SYGVNS. The CDR3 is made up of 15 amino acids. CDR3 in amino acids: CASSESRQLSYKQYF. The DNA for the CDR3 is TGTGCCAGCAGTGAATCGAGACAGTTATCCTACAAGCAGTACTTC.

This rearrangement joins TRBV6-5 to TRBJ2-7; TRBD2 matches 11 bases. Germline V lookup: CDR1 MNHEY, CDR2 SVGAGI. CDR3 length: 16 residues. J lost 5 bases, V lost 2 bases, and 8 bases had no gene match. The CDR3 DNA is TGTGCCAGCAGTTACGCAGCCGGACTAGCGGGTAACGAGCAGTACTTC. Its translation: CASSYAAGLAGNEQYF.

The chain links TRBV7-9 to TRBJ1-5, with a possible D match to TRBD1 (5 bases). The CDR3 extends over 14 amino acids. CDR1 and CDR2 from the germline V gene are SEHNR and FQNEAQ (reference sequence). Trimming removed 1 base from V and 5 bases from J, with 9 bases in between. The CDR3 DNA reads TGTGCCAGCAGCTTAGGGGACGACTATCAGCCCCAGCATTTT. It specifies CASSLGDDYQPQHF.

J is TRBJ1-5 and V is TRBV7-9; 9 nucleotides line up with TRBD1. The CDR3 loop spans 16 amino acids. With V trimmed by 3 bases and J by 3 bases, 6 bases remained unmatched. Germline values: CDR1 SEHNR, CDR2 FQNEAQ (reference sequence). The CDR3 loop is CASSFYGTGFNQPQHF. DNA of the CDR3: TGTGCCAGCAGCTTCTATGGGACAGGGTTCAATCAGCCCCAGCATTTT.

There are a few counts of this clonotype. This chain joins TRBV7-9 and TRBJ1-2; D remains ambiguous. Germline V lookup: CDR1 SEHNR, CDR2 FQNEAQ (reference sequence). The V end was cut by 7 bases, the J end by 4 bases, with 16 bases between. The CDR3 is 14 residues long. The CDR3 sequence: CASTLEWEAYGYTF. CDR3 sequence (DNA): TGTGCCAGCACCCTGGAGTGGGAGGCCTATGGCTACACCTTC.

This chain uses TRBV29-1 with TRBJ2-5; 12 nucleotides match TRBD2. The J call may be in error: the DNA end matches TRBJ2-1 better. The CDR3 has 17 amino acids. CDR1 and CDR2 from the germline V gene are SQVTM and ANQGSEA. The CDR3 sequence is CSVLGLAGGLTYNEQFF. DNA of the CDR3: TGCAGCGTCCTCGGTCTAGCGGGGGGGCTAACTTACAATGAGCAGTTCTTC.

This clonotype was counted between two and nine times. The CDR3 loop is CSGVQGNTGELFF. DNA of the CDR3: TGCAGCGGCGTGCAGGGGAACACCGGGGAGCTGTTTTTT. V gene TRBV29-1 combines with J gene TRBJ2-2; maybe TRBD1 (5 bases). This CDR3 is built from 13 residues. V was shortened by 7 bases and J by 1 base, with 10 bases between the two germline ends. Germline V gives CDR1 SQVTM, CDR2 ANQGSEA.

In its sample, this clonotype was seen a few times. This chain links TRBV28 with TRBJ1-5, with D maybe TRBD1 (6 bases). This CDR3 is built from 13 residues. V was clipped by 7 bases and J by 4 bases, with 11 bases between them. Germline V gene lookup returns CDR1 MDHEN and CDR2 SYDVKM. The CDR3 loop is CASISQGNQPQHF. For the CDR3, the DNA is TGTGCCAGCATTAGCCAGGGGAATCAGCCCCAGCATTTT.

The V gene is TRBV18, the J gene TRBJ2-5; possibly TRBD1 for D (6 bases). Germline V gene data show CDR1 as KGHSH and CDR2 as LQKENI. CDR3 length: 14 residues. The germline V and J ends were trimmed by 3 bases and 1 base, with 9 bases remaining between them. The CDR3 sequence: CASSPTGRQETQYF. DNA of the CDR3: TGTGCCAGCTCACCGACAGGACGCCAAGAGACCCAGTACTTC.

This clonotype was counted a few times. The chain joins TRBV6-2 or TRBV6-3 to TRBJ2-5; 12 nucleotides align to TRBD2. V was pared by 2 bases and J by 2 bases, with 18 bases of the junction left unmatched. Germline V gene lookup returns CDR1 MNHEY and CDR2 SVGEGT. The CDR3 has 21 amino acids. The CDR3 spells CASSYIGEQARTSGEQETQYF. DNA for the CDR3: TGTGCCAGCAGTTACATAGGCGAACAGGCAAGGACTAGCGGGGAACAAGAGACCCAGTACTTC.

The J gene is TRBJ1-2, the V gene TRBV5-1; D is possibly TRBD1 (5 bases). Germline CDR1 and CDR2: SGHRS and YFSETQ. V lost 0 bases, J lost 2 bases, and 20 bases lay in between. This CDR3 comprises 18 residues. CDR3 protein: CASSLGLSSWGTNYGYTF. The DNA for the CDR3 is TGCGCCAGCAGCTTGGGTCTCAGTAGTTGGGGGACGAACTATGGCTACACCTTC.

This clonotype was detected ten times or more. The chain carries TRBV11-2 and TRBJ2-1, with TRBD1 matching 8 bases. Germline V gene lookup returns CDR1 SGHAT and CDR2 FQNNGV. This CDR3 is 15 amino acids long. V lost 0 bases to trimming and J lost 7 bases; unmatched junction nucleotides: 5. In DNA, the CDR3 is TGTGCCAGCAGCTTAGATGGGAGGACAGGGAATGAGCAGTTCTTC. Translation gives CASSLDGRTGNEQFF.

The chain has TRBV4-1 and TRBJ2-7; 7 positions match TRBD1. The CDR3 covers 14 residues. Germline V gene data show CDR1 as MGHRA and CDR2 as YSYEKL. The V gene end was trimmed by 3 bases and the J gene end by 2 bases; junction bases not matched to a gene: 4. CDR3 nucleotide sequence: TGCGCCAGCAGCCAGGCCCAGGGGGCCTACGAGCAGTACTTC. The encoded protein is CASSQAQGAYEQYF.

V and J are TRBV29-1 and TRBJ2-1; TRBD2 matches at 7 bases. Germline V lookup: CDR1 SQVTM, CDR2 ANQGSEA. V was pared by 4 bases and J by 1 base, with 4 bases of the junction left unmatched. The CDR3 has 14 residues. DNA of the CDR3: TGCAGCGTTGCGGGGAGGGATTCCTACAATGAGCAGTTCTTC. Translated, it gives CSVAGRDSYNEQFF.

In its sample, this clonotype was seen once. The rearrangement joins TRBV25-1 to TRBJ1-6, with a possible D match to TRBD1 (6 bases). Germline-derived CDR1 and CDR2 are MGHDK and SYGVNS. This CDR3 region has 15 residues. V lost 5 bases and J lost 7, with 15 bases in between. The CDR3 DNA follows: TGTGCCAGCAGTATGACAGGATTCGGAAATTCACCCCTCCACTTT. Protein product: CASSMTGFGNSPLHF.

This clonotype was detected a few times. The genes are TRBV7-9 and TRBJ1-4; D perhaps matches TRBD1 (5 bases). Germline lookup yields CDR1 SEHNR and CDR2 FQNEAQ (reference sequence). Trimming shortened V by 5 bases and J by 8 bases, and 21 bases separated the two germline ends. This CDR3 is built from 16 residues. Written as DNA, the CDR3 is TGTGCCAGCAGCGCAAGGGGTCAAACAGGCATGGAAAAACTGTTTTTT. Translated, it gives CASSARGQTGMEKLFF.

The J gene is TRBJ2-7, the V gene TRBV28, with D possibly being TRBD1 (6 bases). There are 17 residues in the CDR3. Looked up from germline, CDR1 is MDHEN and CDR2 is SYDVKM. V dropped 5 bases and J dropped 2 bases, with 22 bases sitting between them. The CDR3 bases are TGTGCCAGCAGTCTAACGTCAGTACGGGACAAGGCCTACGAGCAGTACTTC. This encodes CASSLTSVRDKAYEQYF.

This chain joins TRBV20-1 and TRBJ2-1, with D tentatively TRBD1 or TRBD2 (6 bases each). CDR1 is DFQATT, CDR2 SNEGSKA, per germline (reference sequence). The germline V and J ends were trimmed by 3 bases and 7 bases, with 22 bases remaining between them. This CDR3 region has 16 residues. CDR3 region: CSARGPLRGEPNEQFF. Here the CDR3 DNA reads TGCAGTGCTAGGGGTCCCTTGAGGGGGGAACCGAATGAGCAGTTCTTC.

The chain joins TRBV20-1 to TRBJ1-4; weak D call: TRBD1 (6 bases). The CDR3 loop spans 14 amino acids. Germline values: CDR1 DFQATT, CDR2 SNEGSKA (reference sequence). V shed 1 base and J shed 8 bases, with 14 bases lying between them. The CDR3 loop is CSARVGAGGEKLFF. CDR3 DNA sequence: TGCAGTGCTAGAGTGGGGGCCGGCGGGGAAAAACTGTTTTTT.

This clonotype has just a few counts. The gene calls are TRBV7-2 and TRBJ1-2, with D possibly matching TRBD1 (5 bases). CDR1 SGHTA and CDR2 FQGNSA come from the germline V gene. This CDR3 has 12 residues. Between the trimmed V and J ends, which lost 6 bases and 8 bases, there was a span of 13 bases. CDR3 in amino acids: CASRKPGRGYTF. DNA of the CDR3: TGTGCCAGCAGGAAACCAGGGAGAGGCTACACCTTC.